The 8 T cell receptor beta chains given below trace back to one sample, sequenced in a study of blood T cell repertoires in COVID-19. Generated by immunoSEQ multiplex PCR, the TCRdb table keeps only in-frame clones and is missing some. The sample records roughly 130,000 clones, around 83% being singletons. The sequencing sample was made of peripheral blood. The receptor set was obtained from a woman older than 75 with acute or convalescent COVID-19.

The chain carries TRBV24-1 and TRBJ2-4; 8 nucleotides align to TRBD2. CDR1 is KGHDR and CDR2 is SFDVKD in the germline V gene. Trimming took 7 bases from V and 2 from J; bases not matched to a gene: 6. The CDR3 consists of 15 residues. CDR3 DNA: TGTGCCACCAGCGGGGGGGTGTCCTCCAAAAACATTCAGTACTTC. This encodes CATSGGVSSKNIQYF.

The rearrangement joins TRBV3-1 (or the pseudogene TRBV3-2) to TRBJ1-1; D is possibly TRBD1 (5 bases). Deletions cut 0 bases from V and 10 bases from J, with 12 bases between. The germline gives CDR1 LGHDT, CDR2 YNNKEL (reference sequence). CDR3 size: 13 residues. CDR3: CASSQEKAGIAFF. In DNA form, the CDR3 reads TGTGCCAGCAGCCAAGAAAAGGCAGGGATAGCTTTCTTT.

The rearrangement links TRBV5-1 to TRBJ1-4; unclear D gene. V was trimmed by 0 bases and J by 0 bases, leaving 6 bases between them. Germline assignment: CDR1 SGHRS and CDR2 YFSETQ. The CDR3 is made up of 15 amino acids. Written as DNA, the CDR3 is TGCGCCAGCAGCTTGGTTCGGGCAACTAATGAAAAACTGTTTTTT. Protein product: CASSLVRATNEKLFF.

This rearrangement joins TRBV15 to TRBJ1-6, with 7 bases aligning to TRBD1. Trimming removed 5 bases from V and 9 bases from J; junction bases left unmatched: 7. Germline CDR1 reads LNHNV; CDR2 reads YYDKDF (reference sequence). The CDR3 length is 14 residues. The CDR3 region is CATSGGTAGSPLHF. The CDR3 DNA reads TGTGCCACCAGCGGCGGGACAGCAGGTTCACCCCTCCACTTT.

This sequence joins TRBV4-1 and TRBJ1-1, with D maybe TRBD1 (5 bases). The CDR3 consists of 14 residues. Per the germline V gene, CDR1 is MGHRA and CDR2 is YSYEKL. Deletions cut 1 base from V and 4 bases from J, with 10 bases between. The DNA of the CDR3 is TGCGCCAGCAGCCAAGGCTGGGGCGGCACTGAAGCTTTCTTT. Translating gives CASSQGWGGTEAFF.

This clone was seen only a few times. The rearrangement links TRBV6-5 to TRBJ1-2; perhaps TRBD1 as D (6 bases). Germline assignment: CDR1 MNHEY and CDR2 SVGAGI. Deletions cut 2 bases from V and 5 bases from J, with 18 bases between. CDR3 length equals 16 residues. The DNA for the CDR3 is TGTGCCAGCAGTTACCGGGGGGACACAGCTTCTTATGGCTACACCTTC. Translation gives CASSYRGDTASYGYTF.

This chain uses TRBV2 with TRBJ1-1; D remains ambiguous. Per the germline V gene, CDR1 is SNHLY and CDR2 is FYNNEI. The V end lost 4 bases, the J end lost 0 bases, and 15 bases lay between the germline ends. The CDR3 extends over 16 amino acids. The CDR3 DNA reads TGTGCCAGCAGTGGACTTATGACGGTAATGAACACTGAAGCTTTCTTT. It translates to CASSGLMTVMNTEAFF.

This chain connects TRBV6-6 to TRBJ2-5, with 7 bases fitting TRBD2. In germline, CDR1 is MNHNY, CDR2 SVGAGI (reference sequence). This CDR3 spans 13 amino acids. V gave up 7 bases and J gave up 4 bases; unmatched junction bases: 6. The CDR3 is CASTQRGLETQYF. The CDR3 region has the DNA TGTGCCAGCACCCAGCGGGGATTAGAGACCCAGTACTTC.